These 4 T cell receptor beta chains came from one sample sequenced in a study of T-cell reconstitution after alpha-beta-depleted transplantation in children. Unique molecular identifiers were used in preparing the TCRbeta library. TCRdb re-called the PCR reads through MiXCR, storing one row per CDR3 protein. Of about 440,000 distinct CDR3 sequences listed, roughly 43% are singletons. The material was PBMCs, obtained before TCRalphabeta/CD19-depleted stem cell transplant. These receptors came from a girl under 10 years old with aplastic anemia, due to receive a stem cell transplant.

V and J are TRBV27 and TRBJ2-3; maybe TRBD2 (5 bases). Germline lookup yields CDR1 MNHEY and CDR2 SMNVEV (reference sequence). V lost 7 bases and J lost 1, with 9 bases in between. This CDR3 contains 13 residues. In nucleotides, the CDR3 is TGTGCCAGCATCTTGCGGGGCACAGATACGCAGTATTTT. The encoded protein is CASILRGTDTQYF.

V usage is TRBV20-1 and J usage is TRBJ2-3; 7 bases fit TRBD1. Per germline, CDR1 DFQATT and CDR2 SNEGSKA (reference sequence). With V trimmed by 6 bases and J by 1 base, 7 bases remained unmatched. CDR3 length: 14 residues. In DNA, the CDR3 is TGCAGTGCGAGACAGGGCCTCCGCACAGATACGCAGTATTTT. Its protein product is CSARQGLRTDTQYF.

This clonotype was seen many times. CDR3 protein: CASTPSGQGALGDTGELFF. CDR3 coding DNA: TGTGCCAGCACCCCCTCGGGGCAGGGGGCGCTTGGCGACACCGGGGAGCTGTTTTTT. The chain recombines TRBV11-2 with TRBJ2-2, with 8 bases that match TRBD1. CDR3 length: 19 amino acids. Germline V CDR1 and CDR2: SGHAT, FQNNGV. V lost 7 bases to trimming and J lost 3 bases; unmatched junction nucleotides: 19.

The rearrangement joins TRBV4-1 to TRBJ2-3, with 8 positions matching TRBD1. The CDR3 runs 16 residues. Trimming took 8 bases from V and 4 from J; bases not matched to a gene: 14. Per the germline V gene, CDR1 is MGHRA and CDR2 is YSYEKL. The CDR3 region has the DNA TGCGCCAGCGCCTACCAAGTCGGACAGGGCCCAGATACGCAGTATTTT. It encodes CASAYQVGQGPDTQYF.